This T cell receptor beta chain was recovered during a study of graft-versus-host responses after intestinal transplantation. Study at large: The recipients all started with anti-thymocyte globulin induction and then took tacrolimus and steroids for 3 to 4 years. Broader study findings: GvH clones were identified in recipient marrow, with some first appearing in ileum or blood. In patients with graft-donor T cell macrochimerism, allograft graft-versus-host to host-versus-graft clonal ratios were high. Early post-transplant HvG declines showed an association with peak circulating GvH clone levels.

Trimming took 0 bases from V and 3 from J; bases not matched to a gene: 3. This CDR3 comprises 15 residues. The germline gives CDR1 MGHRA, CDR2 YSYEKL. Produced via immunoSEQ multiplex PCR; TCRdb's table is partial and in-frame only. The table has about 110,000 clones, 90% to 95% seen once. A note on this clone: The antigen is not known.

The specimen comprised unstimulated CD8+ T cells sorted from spleen or lymph node cells, sampled before transplant. The clonotype originates from a human donor who was the organ donor for an intestinal transplant. V and J are TRBV4-1 and TRBJ1-2; 8 bases are shared with TRBD1. CDR3 sequence reads: CASSQETTGDYGYTF. In DNA form, the CDR3 reads TGCGCCAGCAGCCAAGAGACGACAGGGGACTATGGCTACACCTTC.